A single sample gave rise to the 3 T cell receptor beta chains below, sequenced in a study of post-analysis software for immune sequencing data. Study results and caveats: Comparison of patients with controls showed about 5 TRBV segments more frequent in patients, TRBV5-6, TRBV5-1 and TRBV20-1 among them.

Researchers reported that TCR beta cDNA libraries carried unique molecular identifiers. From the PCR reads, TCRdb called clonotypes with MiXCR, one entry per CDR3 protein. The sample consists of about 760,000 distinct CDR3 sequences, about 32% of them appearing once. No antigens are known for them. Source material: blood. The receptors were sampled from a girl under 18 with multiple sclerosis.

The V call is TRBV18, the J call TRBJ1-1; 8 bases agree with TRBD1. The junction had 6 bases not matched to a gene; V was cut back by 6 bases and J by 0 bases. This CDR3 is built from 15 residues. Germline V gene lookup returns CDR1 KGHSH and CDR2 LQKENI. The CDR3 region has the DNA TGTGCCAGCTCTGATAGACAGGGGATGAACACTGAAGCTTTCTTT. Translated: CASSDRQGMNTEAFF.

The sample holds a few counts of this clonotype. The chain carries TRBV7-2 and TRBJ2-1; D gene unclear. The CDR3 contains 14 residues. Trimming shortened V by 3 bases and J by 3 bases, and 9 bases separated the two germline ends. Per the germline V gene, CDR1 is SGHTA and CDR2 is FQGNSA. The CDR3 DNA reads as TGTGCCAGCAGCTTTCAATCCCTCTACAATGAGCAGTTCTTC. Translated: CASSFQSLYNEQFF.

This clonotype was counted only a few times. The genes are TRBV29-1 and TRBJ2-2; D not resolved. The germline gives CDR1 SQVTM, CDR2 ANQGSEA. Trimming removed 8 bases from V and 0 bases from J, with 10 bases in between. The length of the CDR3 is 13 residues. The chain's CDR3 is CSSKISNTGELFF. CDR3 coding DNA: TGCAGCTCAAAAATATCGAACACCGGGGAGCTGTTTTTT.